Following are 18 T cell receptor beta chains from one sample sequenced in a study of cytomegalovirus exposure and HLA in healthy donors. The PCR made use of 60 Vbeta and 13 Jbeta primers. Repertoires were generated with immunoSEQ multiplex PCR, while TCRdb's copy carries only in-frame clones and drops some. The data show roughly 120,000 clones, approximately 80% seen once. The sample taken for sequencing was PBMCs. These TCRs come from a male donor in good health and CMV-seronegative.

The chain is built from TRBV30 and TRBJ2-3, with no clear D. CDR1 and CDR2 from the germline V gene are GTSNPN and SVGIG (reference sequence). This CDR3 spans 15 amino acids. Deletions cut 0 bases from V and 2 bases from J, with 12 bases between. CDR3 nucleotides: TGTGCCTGGAGTGTGGCTCTTAAAACCACAGATACGCAGTATTTT. Protein product: CAWSVALKTTDTQYF.

Points on this clone: The junction shows a germline mismatch at one end, possibly a read error. This chain links TRBV6-4 with TRBJ2-7, with D possibly being TRBD2 (5 bases). The CDR3 is made up of 17 amino acids. Germline V gene data show CDR1 as MRHNA and CDR2 as SNTAGT. CDR3 sequence (DNA): TGTGCCAGCAGTGACTCAGACGCGGGCCCGAACTCCTACGGGCAGTACTTC. The encoded protein is CASSDSDAGPNSYGQYF.

The CDR3 reads CASSLSGGNTEAFF. CDR3 nucleotide sequence: TGTGCCAGCAGTTTGTCAGGGGGGAACACTGAAGCTTTCTTT. This sequence joins TRBV28 and TRBJ1-1; 7 bases match TRBD1. V lost 3 bases to trimming and J lost 1 base; unmatched junction nucleotides: 2. Looked up from germline, CDR1 is MDHEN and CDR2 is SYDVKM. The CDR3 is 14 residues long.

The chain couples TRBV6-5 to TRBJ2-7, with 10 bases identical to TRBD2. Trimming at V came to 6 bases and at J to 2 bases, leaving 1 base not matched to a gene. The CDR3 has 13 amino acids. The germline V gene encodes CDR1 MNHEY and CDR2 SVGAGI. CDR3 region: CASRTSGAYEQYF. Here the CDR3 DNA reads TGTGCCAGCAGAACTAGCGGGGCCTACGAGCAGTACTTC.

The chain combines TRBV5-1 with TRBJ2-5; TRBD2 matches 11 bases. Germline CDR1 SGHRS, CDR2 YFSETQ. The length of the CDR3 is 16 residues. Trimming removed 4 bases from V and 1 base from J; junction bases left unmatched: 6. CDR3 loop: CASSTRLAGSQETQYF. The DNA for the CDR3 is TGCGCCAGCAGCACCCGACTAGCGGGAAGCCAAGAGACCCAGTACTTC.

In DNA, the CDR3 is TGCGCCATACGCTATAGCGGGAGACTCACAGATACGCAGTATTTT. Its translation is CAIRYSGRLTDTQYF. The chain links TRBV10-2 to TRBJ2-3; 9 bases map to TRBD2. The CDR3 has 15 residues. V lost 10 bases and J lost 2; bases outside the gene matches: 10. Germline V gene data show CDR1 as WSHSY and CDR2 as SAAADI.

The chain recombines TRBV2 with TRBJ1-2; 10 bases fit TRBD1. The germline V gene has CDR1 SNHLY and CDR2 FYNNEI. The CDR3 spans 14 residues. The V segment lost 9 bases and the J segment 2 bases; nucleotides outside the gene matches: 6. CDR3 amino acids: CARLRDRGNYGYTF. CDR3 sequence (DNA): TGTGCCAGACTACGGGACAGGGGAAACTATGGCTACACCTTC.

This chain uses TRBV10-3 with TRBJ2-2; D is unresolved. With 2 bases removed from V and 5 bases from J, the gap between germline ends came to 9 bases. Germline V gives CDR1 ENHRY, CDR2 SYGVKD. The CDR3 is made up of 14 amino acids. The DNA for the CDR3 is TGTGCCATCAGTGAGAAAGACAAAACCGGGGAGCTGTTTTTT. Translation gives CAISEKDKTGELFF.

This clone was counted a few times. The J gene is TRBJ2-5, the V gene TRBV6-5, with a weak D call TRBD2 (6 bases). The CDR3 is 14 amino acids. The ends were cut back, 5 bases at V and 2 bases at J, with 12 bases in the middle. Germline V CDR1 and CDR2: MNHEY, SVGAGI. The CDR3 coding sequence is TGTGCCAGCAGTGCTCCGGGACTTCAAGAGACCCAGTACTTC. As protein: CASSAPGLQETQYF.

The V gene is TRBV29-1, the J gene TRBJ1-2; D unresolved. CDR1 is SQVTM, CDR2 ANQGSEA, per germline. Trimming removed 8 bases at V and 6 bases at J, with 19 bases between. The CDR3 consists of 13 residues. The CDR3 nucleotides read TGCAGCATAACGATCCGGGAGAGTAATGGCTACACCTTC. Protein sequence: CSITIRESNGYTF.

In this sample, this clone turned up a few times. This chain links TRBV25-1 with TRBJ1-1, with TRBD1 matching over 8 bases. Germline values: CDR1 MGHDK, CDR2 SYGVNS. V shed 3 bases, J shed 4 bases, and the junction held 4 bases outside the gene matches. The CDR3 spans 14 residues. DNA for the CDR3: TGTGCCAGCAGTGAGGGCAGGGGGCCCACTGAAGCTTTCTTT. Translating it yields CASSEGRGPTEAFF.

In this sample, this clone turned up a few times. The rearrangement links TRBV4-2 to TRBJ2-5, with D possibly matching TRBD2 (7 bases). V gave up 0 bases and J gave up 4 bases, with 12 bases separating them. This CDR3 has 15 amino acids. The germline V gene has CDR1 LGHNA and CDR2 YNFKEQ. CDR3 residues: CASSQEEGGGETQYF. The CDR3, as DNA: TGTGCCAGCAGCCAAGAAGAGGGGGGGGGAGAGACCCAGTACTTC.

This chain links TRBV19 with TRBJ1-1; D not certain. Trimming pared 3 bases from V and 1 base from J, leaving 6 bases between. Germline V CDR1 and CDR2: LNHDA, SQIVND (reference sequence). The CDR3 runs 13 residues. The CDR3 region is CASSIDWNTEAFF. CDR3 nucleotides: TGTGCCAGTAGTATCGACTGGAACACTGAAGCTTTCTTT.

The gene calls are TRBV30 and TRBJ1-2; possible D gene TRBD1, 6 bases. Germline V gene data show CDR1 as GTSNPN and CDR2 as SVGIG (reference sequence). The CDR3 runs 11 residues. The germline V and J ends were trimmed by 4 bases and 6 bases, with 9 bases remaining between them. In DNA form, the CDR3 reads TGTGCCTGGAAACAGGGCCATGGCTACACCTTC. Residues: CAWKQGHGYTF. The whole variable domain, remainder taken from reference TRBV30 and TRBJ1-2, is SQTIHQWPATLVQPVGSPLSLECTVEGTSNPNLYWYRQAAGRGLQLLFYSVGIGQISSEVPQNLSASRPQDRQFILSSKKLLLSDSGFYLCAWKQGHGYTFGSGTRLTVV.

The CDR3 DNA follows: TGCGCCAGCAGCCGGGGACAGGGGTTGAACACTGAAGCTTTCTTT. This sequence encodes CASSRGQGLNTEAFF. This chain uses TRBV5-1 with TRBJ1-1; 10 nucleotides align to TRBD1. This CDR3 is built from 15 residues. Germline trimming cut 4 bases from V and 0 bases from J; bases unmatched to any gene: 3. Per germline, CDR1 SGHRS and CDR2 YFSETQ.

The table lists this clone with a few counts. This rearrangement joins TRBV4-3 to TRBJ2-7, with 11 bases fitting TRBD2. CDR1 is LGHNA, CDR2 YSLEER, per germline. The junction had 13 bases not matched to a gene; V was cut back by 2 bases and J by 4 bases. This CDR3 has 18 residues. The CDR3 reads CASSQSYNSGGVSYEQYF. CDR3 bases: TGCGCCAGCAGCCAAAGCTATAATAGCGGGGGGGTATCATACGAGCAGTACTTC.

This clone was seen only once. Its ends do not fully match the called genes, so a read error is possible. V usage is TRBV7-9 and J usage is TRBJ2-5; D is unclear. The V gene's germline CDR1 is SEHNR and CDR2 FQNEAQ (reference sequence). The CDR3 is 14 amino acids. CDR3: CSSSSNSAQETQYF. The CDR3 nucleotides are TGTTCCAGCAGCTCAAACAGTGCCCAAGAGACCCAGTACTTC.

In nucleotides, the CDR3 is TGTGCCAGCAGTGTGATGGGGACTGGGCAGCCCCAGCATTTT. Amino acid sequence: CASSVMGTGQPQHF. The J gene is TRBJ1-5, the V gene TRBV2, with D tentatively TRBD1 (5 bases). The CDR3 has 14 amino acids. The germline gives CDR1 SNHLY, CDR2 FYNNEI. Trimming cost V 4 bases and J 7 bases, with 14 bases left between them.